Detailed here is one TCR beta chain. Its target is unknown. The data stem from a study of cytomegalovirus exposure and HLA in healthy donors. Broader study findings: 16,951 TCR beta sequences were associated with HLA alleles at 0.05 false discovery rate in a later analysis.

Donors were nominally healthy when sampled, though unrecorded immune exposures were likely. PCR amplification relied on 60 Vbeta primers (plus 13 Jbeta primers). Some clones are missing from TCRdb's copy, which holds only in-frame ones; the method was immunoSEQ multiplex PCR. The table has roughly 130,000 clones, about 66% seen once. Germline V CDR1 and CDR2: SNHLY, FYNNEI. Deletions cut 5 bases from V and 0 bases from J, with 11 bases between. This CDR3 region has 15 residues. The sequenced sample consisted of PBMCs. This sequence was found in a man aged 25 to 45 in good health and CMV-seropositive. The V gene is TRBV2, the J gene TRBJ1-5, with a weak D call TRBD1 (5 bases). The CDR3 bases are TGTGCCAGCAGTTTGACCAGGGATAGCAATCAGCCCCAGCATTTT. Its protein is CASSLTRDSNQPQHF.